This T cell receptor beta chain was captured in a study of T cell responses to AZD1222 COVID-19 vaccine. Notes on the study in general: The study identified only six AZD1222 recipients as seropositive at baseline.

The V gene's germline CDR1 is MNHEY and CDR2 SMNVEV (reference sequence). This CDR3 has 13 amino acids. Trimming removed 2 bases from V and 4 bases from J, with 8 bases in between. Concerning this clone itself: Its antigen is currently unknown.

Repertoires were generated with immunoSEQ multiplex PCR, while TCRdb's copy carries only in-frame clones and drops some. Among approximately 60,000 clones listed, over 70% were seen once. The sample consisted of peripheral blood, taken on day 0 of AZD1222 vaccination. This clonotype was sampled from an adult in good health. The chain has TRBV27 and TRBJ1-2; no clear D gene. The CDR3 sequence is CASSLGRAYGYTF. CDR3 nucleotide sequence: TGTGCCAGCAGTTTAGGCAGAGCCTATGGCTACACCTTC.